This is a list of T cell receptor beta chains from one sample in a study of cytomegalovirus exposure and HLA in healthy donors. TCRdb's table, derived via immunoSEQ multiplex PCR, lists solely in-frame clones and lacks some. The top ten hold 1.2% of the sample, which has approximately 89,000 clones, about two thirds seen once. The sequencing sample was made of PBMCs. These TCRs come from a female donor in good health and CMV-seronegative. Each CDR3 is given with its conserved first and last residue. A D gene is named only where the DNA matches it firmly. Expanded clones are given a class, and other clones once, few, many or no size at all.

-	-	TRBJ2-3	17	TRBV15	CATSRARGAGNTDTQYF	TGTGCCACCAGCAGAGCCCGGGGGGCGGGGAACACAGATACGCAGTATTTT
-	few	TRBJ2-3	15	TRBV19	CATSPQQTYTDTQYF	TGTGCCACCTCACCCCAACAGACCTACACAGATACGCAGTATTTT
TRBD2	few	TRBJ2-1	12	TRBV11-3	CASSLGGGDQFF	TGTGCCAGCAGCTTGGGCGGGGGGGACCAGTTCTTC
-	once	TRBJ1-2	16	TRBV6-1	CASSEAGGLPPYGYTF	TGTGCCAGCAGTGAAGCGGGGGGGCTGCCCCCCTATGGCTACACCTTC
-	once	TRBJ2-7	14	TRBV5-1	CASSGRGETYEQYF	TGCGCCAGCAGTGGCAGGGGGGAAACCTACGAGCAGTACTTC
TRBD1	few	TRBJ1-5	14	TRBV30	CAWSVETGGQPQHF	TGTGCCTGGAGTGTAGAGACAGGGGGTCAGCCCCAGCATTTT
-	-	TRBJ1-2	11	TRBV10-3	CAISAVDGYTF	TGTGCCATCAGTGCGGTGGATGGCTACACCTTC
TRBD1	-	TRBJ1-1	14	TRBV27	CASSLLDRVSEAFF	TGTGCCAGCAGTTTACTTGACAGGGTCTCTGAAGCTTTCTTT
-	medium-sized	TRBJ1-2	14	TRBV23-1	CASSQPSRWLGYTF	TGCGCCAGCAGTCAGCCCTCCAGGTGGTTAGGCTACACCTTC
TRBD2	-	TRBJ2-5	18	TRBV25-1	CASSSSSLAGGLQETQYF	TGTGCCAGCAGTAGCTCTTCCCTAGCGGGAGGTTTACAAGAGACCCAGTACTTC
TRBD1	-	TRBJ2-2	19	TRBV7-6	CASSRPTEGQGANTGELFF	TGTGCCAGCAGCCGACCGACCGAGGGACAGGGGGCGAACACCGGGGAGCTGTTTTTT
-	once	TRBJ2-6	17	TRBV18	CASSPLGTGAGANVLTF	TGTGCCAGCTCACCTCTGGGGACGGGGGCTGGGGCCAACGTCCTGACTTTC
TRBD1	few	TRBJ1-2	15	TRBV7-9	CASSPGQGPGYGYTF	TGTGCCAGCAGCCCTGGACAGGGACCAGGCTATGGCTACACCTTC
TRBD1	few	TRBJ2-4	15	TRBV10-2	CASTWTGEGKNIQYF	TGCGCCAGCACCTGGACAGGGGAGGGCAAAAACATTCAGTACTTC
-	few	TRBJ2-5	15	TRBV28	CASAGPSGFRETQYF	TGTGCCAGCGCAGGTCCATCAGGGTTTCGAGAGACCCAGTACTTC
TRBD2	-	TRBJ2-2	17	TRBV7-2	CASSAKGLAGGTGELFF	TGTGCCAGCAGCGCCAAAGGACTAGCGGGCGGAACCGGGGAGCTGTTTTTT
TRBD1	-	TRBJ2-3	12	TRBV2	CASRTRQGTQYF	TGTGCCAGCAGGACCAGACAGGGGACGCAGTATTTT
-	-	TRBJ1-4	14	TRBV14	CASSPTGTNEKLFF	TGTGCCAGCAGCCCGACAGGAACTAATGAAAAACTGTTTTTT
-	few	TRBJ1-2	13	TRBV28	CASTTGSWMGYTF	TGTGCCAGCACAACCGGGTCATGGATGGGCTACACCTTC